This record covers a single T cell receptor (beta chain). This clonotype was found many times. No cognate antigen has been identified for it. Nothing much larger sits one base from this clone, and base qualities are not available. These data belong to a study of kidney transplant recipient with SARS-CoV-2 infection (dated by TCRdb to the early 2020s). Measured from the cysteine to the phenylalanine, the CDR3 is 17 residues long. Only CDR3 DNA remains: 51 bases, in frame from the first base. Reading the germline V gene gives CDR1 KGHSY and CDR2 FQNENV. V was cut back by 5 bases and J by 4 bases, leaving a gap of 23 bases between them. The instrument was an Illumina MiSeq. The peripheral T cell repertoire was profiled for human TCRbeta genes. In the original analysis: To account for variability over time, differences in clonotype abundance were tested using beta-binomial modelling. Expanded clonotypes were screened against the ImmuneCODE reference database of SARS-CoV-2-associated TCRs and were mapped to viral genome regions. Further repertoire analyses covered TRBV gene usage, CDR3 length, CDR3 amino acid overlap between time points, clonotype abundance distributions and Jaccard similarity. The public reads were reanalyzed by TCRdb: fastp trimming at Q25, MiXCR alignment, in-frame beta chains only. Each CDR3 protein appears once, grouped with its most common genes and DNA. The V and J calls and clone size are TCRdb's, not the authors'. For this sample the table gives roughly 230,000 distinct CDR3 sequences, of which roughly 26% were detected only once. The leading ten clones occupy almost 7.5% of the sample.

In the paper's terms, the time point label means: pre-pandemic baseline sample and day 111 after first positive SARS-CoV-2 test. Sequencing used a blood sample, obtained at baseline and on day 111 from a kidney transplant recipient. This receptor was identified in a young adult male patient who had COVID-19 and was a kidney transplant recipient. Some T cells may derive from the graft donor when a transplant has been performed. The chain is assembled from TRBV16 and TRBJ1-2; a weak D assignment points to TRBD1 (6 bases agree). The DNA is as follows: TGTGCCAGCAGCAAGAACAGGGTCGTTAGAAAGACCTATGGCTACACCTTC. Translated, it reads CASSKNRVVRKTYGYTF.